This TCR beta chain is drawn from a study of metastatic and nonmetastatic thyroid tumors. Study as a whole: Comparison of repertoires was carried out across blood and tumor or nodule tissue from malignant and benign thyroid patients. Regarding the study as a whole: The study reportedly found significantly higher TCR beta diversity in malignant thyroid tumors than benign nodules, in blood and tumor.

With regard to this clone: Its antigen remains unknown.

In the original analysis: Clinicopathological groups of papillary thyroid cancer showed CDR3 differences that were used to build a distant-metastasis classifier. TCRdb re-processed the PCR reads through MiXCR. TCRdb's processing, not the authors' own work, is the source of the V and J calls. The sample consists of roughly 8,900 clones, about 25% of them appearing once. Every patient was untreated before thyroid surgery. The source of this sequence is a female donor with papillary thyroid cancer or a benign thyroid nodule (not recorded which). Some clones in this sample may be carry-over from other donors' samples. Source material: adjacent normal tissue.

The CDR3 reads CASICGTVYNEQFF. For the CDR3, the DNA is TGCGCCAGCATCTGCGGGACGGTTTACAATGAGCAGTTCTTC. The chain employs TRBV5-1 and TRBJ2-1, with D possibly matching TRBD2 (6 bases). The germline gives CDR1 SGHRS, CDR2 YFSETQ. The ends were cut back, 6 bases at V and 4 bases at J, with 14 bases in the middle. This CDR3 has 14 amino acids.